Sequencing of this T cell receptor (beta chain) was carried out in a study of blood T cell repertoires in COVID-19. Germline lookup yields CDR1 LNHNV and CDR2 YYDKDF (reference sequence). Trimming pared 0 bases from V and 1 base from J, leaving 7 bases between. The CDR3 has 15 amino acids. TCRdb's copy holds only in-frame clones and misses some; the assay was immunoSEQ multiplex PCR. The profile shows about 120,000 clones, about four fifths of them singletons. This chain joins TRBV15 and TRBJ1-5, with no clear D. The sequence derives from a human donor in a cohort sampled during active COVID-19. Sequencing was carried out using peripheral blood. In nucleotides, the CDR3 is TGTGCCACCAGCAGAGAACAGTGGAGCAATCAGCCCCAGCATTTT. It yields the protein CATSREQWSNQPQHF.